These 31 T cell receptor beta chains share one sample of origin, sequenced in a study of blood T cell repertoires in COVID-19. The method was immunoSEQ multiplex PCR; TCRdb's version includes in-frame clones alone and lacks a portion of them. The sample includes 110,000 to 150,000 clones, about four fifths of them seen just once. The sequenced material came from peripheral blood. These receptors all come from a human donor in a cohort sampled during active COVID-19.

The CDR3 bases are TGCAGCGTTGAGATACAGGGTCGGGGATCACCCCTCCACTTT. Residues: CSVEIQGRGSPLHF. The chain links TRBV29-1 to TRBJ1-6; D perhaps matches TRBD1 (6 bases). This CDR3 is built from 14 residues. With 3 bases removed from V and 10 bases from J, the gap between germline ends came to 16 bases. CDR1 and CDR2 (germline): SQVTM, ANQGSEA.

This chain links TRBV20-1 with TRBJ2-1; 7 nucleotides agree with TRBD2. This CDR3 region has 11 residues. J gave up 8 bases and V 5 bases, and 3 bases lay outside the gene matches. CDR1 and CDR2 from the germline V gene are DFQATT and SNEGSKA (reference sequence). In DNA, the CDR3 is TGCAGTGCTCGACTAGCCGATGAGCAGTTCTTC. Its translation is CSARLADEQFF.

CDR3 DNA sequence: TGTGCCAGCAGCGTTACCGGGACAGGGAACTTTGAAGCTTTCTTT. This sequence encodes CASSVTGTGNFEAFF. The chain recombines TRBV7-9 with TRBJ1-1, with 9 bases identical to TRBD1. Looked up from germline, CDR1 is SEHNR and CDR2 is FQNEAQ (reference sequence). Trimming removed 5 bases from V and 7 bases from J; junction bases left unmatched: 11. The CDR3 runs 15 residues.

The chain employs TRBV18 and TRBJ1-5; 11 positions match TRBD1. With V trimmed by 8 bases and J by 4 bases, 10 bases remained unmatched. The CDR3 sequence is 16 residues long. CDR1 and CDR2 (germline): KGHSH, LQKENI. Here the CDR3 reads CASRLGQGAWNQPQHF. In DNA form, the CDR3 reads TGTGCCAGCCGTCTCGGACAGGGGGCATGGAATCAGCCCCAGCATTTT.

This clone was picked up a small number of times. The genes are TRBV5-1 and TRBJ2-3, with 11 nucleotides matching TRBD2. Unmatched junction bases numbered 5, after V lost 6 bases and J lost 5 bases. The CDR3 has 14 amino acids. Germline-derived CDR1 and CDR2 are SGHRS and YFSETQ. The CDR3 coding sequence is TGCGCCAGCAAGATAGCGGGGGGGCAAGATACGCAGTATTTT. Translation gives CASKIAGGQDTQYF.

The V call is TRBV5-4, the J call TRBJ1-4; D is perhaps TRBD1 (6 bases). The CDR3 is made up of 15 amino acids. CDR1 is SGHNT and CDR2 is YYREEE in the germline V gene (reference sequence). V lost 5 bases to trimming and J lost 2 bases, with 13 bases between them. This chain's CDR3 is CASSRKDSTNEKLFF. The CDR3 nucleotides are TGTGCCAGCAGTCGAAAGGACAGCACTAATGAAAAACTGTTTTTT.

V gene TRBV5-4 combines with J gene TRBJ1-6, with D possibly matching TRBD1 (6 bases). V shed 0 bases and J shed 9 bases, with 10 bases lying between them. Germline V lookup: CDR1 SGHNT, CDR2 YYREEE (reference sequence). This CDR3 is built from 14 residues. The CDR3 protein is CASSLGGQGSPLHF. The CDR3 DNA reads as TGTGCCAGCAGCTTGGGGGGGCAGGGTTCACCCCTCCACTTT.

The rearrangement links TRBV10-3 to TRBJ1-5, with 7 nucleotides matching TRBD1. The germline V gene has CDR1 ENHRY and CDR2 SYGVKD. Germline trimming cut 10 bases from V and 1 base from J; bases unmatched to any gene: 10. CDR3 length: 15 residues. CDR3 in amino acids: CATMTGLESNQPQHF. CDR3 DNA sequence: TGTGCCACGATGACAGGGTTAGAGAGCAATCAGCCCCAGCATTTT.

This sequence joins TRBV6-5 and TRBJ2-7; TRBD2 matches 13 bases. This CDR3 has 15 residues. CDR1 MNHEY and CDR2 SVGAGI come from the germline V gene. The ends lost 7 bases at V and 4 bases at J; junction bases unmatched: 7. This CDR3 reads CASIKLAGGPYEQYF. CDR3 sequence (DNA): TGTGCCAGCATCAAACTAGCGGGGGGGCCTTACGAGCAGTACTTC.

V gene TRBV4-1 combines with J gene TRBJ1-4; D unclear. V was trimmed by 3 bases and J by 5 bases, leaving 13 bases between them. This CDR3 is 15 amino acids long. Germline V CDR1 and CDR2: MGHRA, YSYEKL. CDR3 nucleotide sequence: TGCGCCAGCAGCCACGGTCCCGGAGTCAATGAAAAACTGTTTTTT. Translated, it gives CASSHGPGVNEKLFF.

This chain links TRBV6-5 with TRBJ1-4, with D unclear. Germline V gene lookup returns CDR1 MNHEY and CDR2 SVGAGI. Between the trimmed V and J ends, which lost 6 bases and 0 bases, there was a span of 8 bases. CDR3 size: 14 residues. In nucleotides, the CDR3 is TGTGCCAGCAGGGGGAGATCAACTAATGAAAAACTGTTTTTT. It yields the protein CASRGRSTNEKLFF.

The V gene is TRBV6-6, the J gene TRBJ2-1, with a weak D call TRBD1 (5 bases). The CDR3 loop spans 15 amino acids. Germline loops: CDR1 MNHNY, CDR2 SVGAGI (reference sequence). With 7 bases removed from V and 6 bases from J, the gap between germline ends came to 19 bases. This chain's CDR3 is CASKPDPQGANEQFF. For the CDR3, the DNA is TGTGCCAGCAAGCCCGACCCCCAAGGGGCCAATGAGCAGTTCTTC.

This sequence joins TRBV7-9 and TRBJ2-7; D is uncertain. The germline CDR1 and CDR2 sequences are SEHNR and FQNEAQ (reference sequence). The CDR3 covers 14 residues. The V end lost 7 bases, the J end lost 0 bases, and 13 bases lay between the germline ends. CDR3 protein: CASTPLGSSYEQYF. In DNA form, the CDR3 reads TGTGCCAGCACCCCGCTTGGTAGCTCCTACGAGCAGTACTTC.

V is TRBV6-5 and J is TRBJ2-7; D perhaps matches TRBD1 (6 bases). Per the germline V gene, CDR1 is MNHEY and CDR2 is SVGAGI. V lost 7 bases to trimming and J lost 7 bases, with 11 bases between them. This CDR3 is 11 amino acids long. The CDR3 here is CASKGDGEQYF. The CDR3 bases are TGTGCCAGCAAGGGGGATGGGGAGCAGTACTTC.

The gene calls are TRBV4-1 and TRBJ1-5; the match to TRBD1 covers 8 bases. The CDR3 runs 19 residues. Germline V gene sequence: CDR1 MGHRA, CDR2 YSYEKL. V dropped 0 bases and J dropped 1; count of bases not matched to a gene: 11. For the CDR3, the DNA is TGCGCCAGCAGCCAAGATCGGGCAGGGGGCGGACGGAGCAATCAGCCCCAGCATTTT. Translated, it gives CASSQDRAGGGRSNQPQHF.

This clone has just a few counts. The chain joins TRBV5-6 to TRBJ1-6; 9 bases fit TRBD1. The ends lost 4 bases at V and 7 bases at J; junction bases unmatched: 12. Germline assignment: CDR1 SGHDT and CDR2 YYEEEE. The CDR3 is 17 amino acids. The CDR3 DNA is TGTGCCAGCAGCCCTCGTCCCGGGACAGGGATCAATTCACCCCTCCACTTT. The encoded protein is CASSPRPGTGINSPLHF.

The gene calls are TRBV7-2 and TRBJ2-5; TRBD2 agrees at 8 bases. V lost 6 bases to trimming and J lost 7 bases; unmatched junction nucleotides: 4. CDR1 SGHTA and CDR2 FQGNSA come from the germline V gene. The CDR3 runs to 12 residues. The DNA for the CDR3 is TGTGCCAGCAGTACTCGGGGGGGGACCCAGTACTTC. Amino acid sequence: CASSTRGGTQYF.

This chain joins TRBV5-6 and TRBJ1-2; 11 bases agree with TRBD1. The CDR3 totals 14 residues. Germline CDR1 SGHDT, CDR2 YYEEEE. The ends lost 3 bases at V and 4 bases at J; junction bases unmatched: 2. The CDR3 here is CASSWDRGGYGYTF. The CDR3 nucleotides read TGTGCCAGCAGCTGGGACAGGGGGGGCTATGGCTACACCTTC.

V usage is TRBV15 and J usage is TRBJ1-2; 7 bases map to TRBD1. The V and J ends lost 4 bases and 3 bases, in that order; junction bases with no gene match: 5. CDR3 length equals 14 residues. Germline V lookup: CDR1 LNHNV, CDR2 YYDKDF (reference sequence). The CDR3 loop reads CATSKADRDYGYTF. CDR3 sequence (DNA): TGTGCCACCAGCAAGGCCGACAGGGACTATGGCTACACCTTC.

The chain joins TRBV28 to TRBJ2-3, with TRBD2 identical over 10 bases. Losses at the gene ends were 3 bases for V and 6 bases for J; bases not matched to a gene: 9. CDR3 length: 16 residues. Germline-derived CDR1 and CDR2 are MDHEN and SYDVKM. The CDR3 DNA sequence: TGTGCCAGCAGTTTCCGAGCGGGGGGGCCAGGGGATACGCAGTATTTT. It yields the protein CASSFRAGGPGDTQYF.

V gene TRBV7-3 combines with J gene TRBJ1-5; unclear D gene. V was clipped by 1 base and J by 16 bases, with 17 bases between them. CDR1 is SGHTA and CDR2 is FQGTGA in the germline V gene. This CDR3 contains 13 residues. This chain's CDR3 is CASSLNPATQLHF. CDR3 coding DNA: TGTGCCAGCAGCTTAAACCCCGCGACACAGTTACATTTT.

For the CDR3, the DNA is TGTGCCAGCAGTTCGAACCGGGACAGGGGTGGCTACACCTTC. This codes for CASSSNRDRGGYTF. J is TRBJ1-2 and V is TRBV28; TRBD1 agrees at 10 bases. The ends lost 4 bases at V and 7 bases at J; junction bases unmatched: 6. This CDR3 has 14 residues. Germline assignment: CDR1 MDHEN and CDR2 SYDVKM.

The V and J genes are TRBV12-3 or TRBV12-4 and TRBJ1-2; D not certain. V was cut by 1 base and J by 4 bases, with 7 bases left in between. The CDR3 extends over 13 amino acids. CDR3 nucleotide sequence: TGTGCCAGCAGTTTAGGGGCGTTCTATGGCTACACCTTC. Translated: CASSLGAFYGYTF.

This clone appeared a single time. The genes are TRBV2 and TRBJ1-1, with 7 bases fitting TRBD1. Per the germline V gene, CDR1 is SNHLY and CDR2 is FYNNEI. Unmatched junction bases numbered 11, after V lost 7 bases and J lost 6 bases. The CDR3 contains 14 residues. Here the CDR3 DNA reads TGTGCCAGCACCAAGGACAGGAGGTTGGCTGAAGCTTTCTTT. Encoded protein: CASTKDRRLAEAFF.

The chain couples TRBV7-2 to TRBJ2-7, with a possible D match to TRBD1 (5 bases). The CDR3 length is 13 residues. Germline loops: CDR1 SGHTA, CDR2 FQGNSA. V lost 2 bases and J 1 base, leaving 6 bases between the germline ends. Written as DNA, the CDR3 is TGTGCCAGCAGCTTAAAGGGGTCCTACGAGCAGTACTTC. The encoded protein is CASSLKGSYEQYF.

The V and J genes are TRBV29-1 and TRBJ2-7, with 11 bases that match TRBD1. The germline gives CDR1 SQVTM, CDR2 ANQGSEA. This CDR3 has 16 amino acids. V lost 6 bases to trimming and J lost 2 bases; unmatched junction nucleotides: 12. In DNA form, the CDR3 reads TGCAGCGTCCTCCCCTCCCCGGGACAGGGGGCCTACGAGCAGTACTTC. Protein sequence: CSVLPSPGQGAYEQYF.

The chain recombines TRBV2 with TRBJ2-2; D remains ambiguous. The V end was cut by 4 bases, the J end by 4 bases, with 7 bases between. Germline V gene sequence: CDR1 SNHLY, CDR2 FYNNEI. The CDR3 has 13 residues. This chain's CDR3 is CASSGSGTGELFF. CDR3 bases: TGTGCCAGCAGTGGATCGGGCACCGGGGAGCTGTTTTTT.

This chain links TRBV11-2 with TRBJ2-3; 10 bases map to TRBD2. Germline CDR1 SGHAT, CDR2 FQNNGV. The V segment lost 6 bases and the J segment 7 bases; nucleotides outside the gene matches: 13. The CDR3 spans 16 residues. The CDR3 DNA reads TGTGCCAGCAGGACGATCAGGGCTAGCGGGGGAAATACGCAGTATTTT. This gives the protein CASRTIRASGGNTQYF. Variable domain in full (rest from reference TRBV11-2 and TRBJ2-3): EAGVAQSPRYKIIEKRQSVAFWCNPISGHATLYWYQQILGQGPKLLIQFQNNGVVDDSQLPKDRFSAERLKGVDSTLKIQPAKLEDSAVYLCASRTIRASGGNTQYFGPGTRLTVL.

This clone was seen only once. The V call is TRBV7-2, the J call TRBJ2-5, with 10 bases that match TRBD2. From germline, CDR1 is SGHTA and CDR2 FQGNSA. The CDR3 is 15 amino acids. V trimming: 5 bases; J trimming: 4 bases; junction bases outside the gene matches: 7. DNA for the CDR3: TGTGCCAGCAGCGCCTGGACTAGCGGTGGAGAGACCCAGTACTTC. The encoded protein is CASSAWTSGGETQYF. Filled out from reference TRBV7-2 and TRBJ2-5, the complete variable domain reads GAGVSQSPSNKVTEKGKDVELRCDPISGHTALYWYRQSLGQGLEFLIYFQGNSAPDKSGLPSDRFSAERTGGSVSTLTIQRTQQEDSAVYLCASSAWTSGGETQYFGPGTRLLVL.

The V call is TRBV14, the J call TRBJ2-1; 10 bases agree with TRBD2. Germline loops: CDR1 SGHDN, CDR2 FVKESK. Trimming at V came to 0 bases and at J to 5 bases, leaving 10 bases not matched to a gene. The CDR3 runs to 18 residues. The CDR3 nucleotides read TGTGCCAGCAGCCAAGAGAGAGGTAGCGGGGGGTTTCACAATGAGCAGTTCTTC. Encoded protein: CASSQERGSGGFHNEQFF.

The chain couples TRBV10-1 to TRBJ2-4, with 7 bases that match TRBD1. V dropped 2 bases and J dropped 4; count of bases not matched to a gene: 5. The CDR3 is 15 amino acids. Germline V CDR1 and CDR2: WNHNN, SYGVQD (reference sequence). This chain's CDR3 is CASSEGDRAKNIQYF. CDR3 coding DNA: TGCGCCAGCAGTGAGGGAGACAGGGCAAAAAACATTCAGTACTTC.